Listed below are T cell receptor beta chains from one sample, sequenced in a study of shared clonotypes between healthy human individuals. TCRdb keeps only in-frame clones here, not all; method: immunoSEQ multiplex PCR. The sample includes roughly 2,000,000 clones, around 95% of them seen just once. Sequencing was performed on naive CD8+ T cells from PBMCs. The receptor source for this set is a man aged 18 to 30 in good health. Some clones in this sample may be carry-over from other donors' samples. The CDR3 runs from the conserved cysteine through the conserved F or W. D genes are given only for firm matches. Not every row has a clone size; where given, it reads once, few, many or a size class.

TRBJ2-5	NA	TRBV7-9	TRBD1	TGTGCCAGCAGCGCAAGGGACAGTGTTCAAGAGACCCAGTACTTC	CASSARDSVQETQYF
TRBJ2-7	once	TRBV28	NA	TGTGCCAGCACTGGTTTGGCCGGGACAACACGAGATGGCTCCTACGAGCAGTACTTC	CASTGLAGTTRDGSYEQYF
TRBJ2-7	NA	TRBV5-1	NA	TGCGCCAGCAGCTTGTCCACTAAGTACGAGCAGTACTTC	CASSLSTKYEQYF
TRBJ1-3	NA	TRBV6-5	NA	TGTGCCAGCACCCCAGGGAGGGGGGGAAACACCATATATTTT	CASTPGRGGNTIYF
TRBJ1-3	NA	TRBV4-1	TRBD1	TGCGCCAGCAGCCCGGACAGGGGAGCCGGAAACACCATATATTTT	CASSPDRGAGNTIYF
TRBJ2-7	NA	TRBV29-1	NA	TGCAGCGTCCCGGGCCCGCGAGGAGAGCAGTACTTC	CSVPGPRGEQYF
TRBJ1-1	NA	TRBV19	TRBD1	TGTGCCAGTAGTACGGGACAGCCTAAAATGAACACTGAAGCTTTCTTT	CASSTGQPKMNTEAFF
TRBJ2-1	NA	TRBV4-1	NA	TGCGCCAGCGCGGGCCATAGCTCCTACAATGAGCAGTTCTTC	CASAGHSSYNEQFF
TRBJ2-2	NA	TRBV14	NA	TGTGCCAGCAGCCTTCGGCCGGGGACCGGGGAGCTGTTTTTT	CASSLRPGTGELFF
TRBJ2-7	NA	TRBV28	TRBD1	TGTGCCAGCAGTTTACTAACAGGGGGTCCCTACGAGCAGTACTTC	CASSLLTGGPYEQYF
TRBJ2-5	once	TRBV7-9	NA	TGTGCCAGCAGCTTATCTCCAGGAGCTCGGGAGACCCAGTACTTC	CASSLSPGARETQYF
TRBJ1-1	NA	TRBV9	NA	TGTGCCAGCAGCGTAGGGGCAGGGACGATGAACACTGAAGCTTTCTTT	CASSVGAGTMNTEAFF
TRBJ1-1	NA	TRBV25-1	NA	TGTGCCAGCAGTGCAAAGGGGCTCAACACTGAAGCTTTCTTT	CASSAKGLNTEAFF
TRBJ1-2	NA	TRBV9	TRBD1	TGTGCCAGCAGCACAGGGGGGGACGTTAGACCCTATGGCTACACCTTC	CASSTGGDVRPYGYTF
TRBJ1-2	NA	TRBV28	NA	TGTGCCAGCATCGGGGGCTTTAACTATGGCTACACCTTC	CASIGGFNYGYTF
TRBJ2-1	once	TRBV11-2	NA	TGTGCCAGCAGCCTGGCTTTGGATGAGCAGTTCTTC	CASSLALDEQFF
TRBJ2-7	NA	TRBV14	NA	TGTGCCAGCAGCCATGGACGGGGGCTCGAGCAGTACTTC	CASSHGRGLEQYF
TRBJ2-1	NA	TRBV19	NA	TGTGCCAGTAGTTCGTATGCAGGTGACAATGAGCAGTTCTTC	CASSSYAGDNEQFF